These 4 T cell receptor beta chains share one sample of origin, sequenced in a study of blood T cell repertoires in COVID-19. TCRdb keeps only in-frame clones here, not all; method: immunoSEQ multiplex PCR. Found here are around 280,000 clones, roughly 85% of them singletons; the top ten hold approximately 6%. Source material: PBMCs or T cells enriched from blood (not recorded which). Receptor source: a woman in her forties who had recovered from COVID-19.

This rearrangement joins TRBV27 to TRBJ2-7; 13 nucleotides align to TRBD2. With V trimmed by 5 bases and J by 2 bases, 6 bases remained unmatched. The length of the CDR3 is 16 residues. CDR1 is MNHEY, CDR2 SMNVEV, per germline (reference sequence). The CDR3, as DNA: TGTGCCAGCAGTCCCGGGACTAGCGGGACCACCTACGAGCAGTACTTC. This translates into CASSPGTSGTTYEQYF.

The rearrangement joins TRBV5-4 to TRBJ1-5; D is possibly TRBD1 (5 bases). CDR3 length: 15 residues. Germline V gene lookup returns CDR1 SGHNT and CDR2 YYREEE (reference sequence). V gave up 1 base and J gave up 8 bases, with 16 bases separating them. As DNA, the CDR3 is TGTGCCAGCAGCTTGTATGGGGGAGGAGGTGAGCCCCAGCATTTT. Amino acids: CASSLYGGGGEPQHF.

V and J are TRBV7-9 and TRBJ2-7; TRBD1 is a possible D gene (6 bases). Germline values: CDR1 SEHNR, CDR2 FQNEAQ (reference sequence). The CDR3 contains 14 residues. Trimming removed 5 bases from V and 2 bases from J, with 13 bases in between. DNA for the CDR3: TGTGCCAGCAGCCCTACAGGGAAGGCCTACGAGCAGTACTTC. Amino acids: CASSPTGKAYEQYF. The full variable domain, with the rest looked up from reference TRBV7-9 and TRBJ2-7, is DTGVSQNPRHKITKRGQNVTFRCDPISEHNRLYWYRQTLGQGPEFLTYFQNEAQLEKSRLLSDRFSAERPKGSFSTLEIQRTEQGDSAMYLCASSPTGKAYEQYFGPGTRLTVT.

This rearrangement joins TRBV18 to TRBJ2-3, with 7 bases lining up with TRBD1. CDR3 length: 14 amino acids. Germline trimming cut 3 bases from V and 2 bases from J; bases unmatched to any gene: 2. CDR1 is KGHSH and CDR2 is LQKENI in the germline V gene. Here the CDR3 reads CASSPGQITDTQYF. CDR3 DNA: TGTGCCAGCTCACCGGGACAGATCACAGATACGCAGTATTTT. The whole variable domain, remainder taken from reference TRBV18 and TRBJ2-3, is NAGVMQNPRHLVRRRGQEARLRCSPMKGHSHVYWYRQLPEEGLKFMVYLQKENIIDESGMPKERFSAEFPKEGPSILRIQQVVRGDSAAYFCASSPGQITDTQYFGPGTRLTVL.